The T cell receptor beta chain under discussion was sequenced for a study of tumor and adjacent non-tumor tissue in lung cancer. Turning to the study itself: Histology: 12 adenocarcinoma, a couple of squamous cell carcinoma, 1 small cell lung cancer.

Of note for this clonotype: A much larger clonotype is one base distant, so this may be a read error.

TCRbeta libraries were built with three rounds of nested PCR, modified from ARM-PCR. TCRdb processed the multiplex PCR reads anew with MiXCR; each CDR3 protein has one entry. Of 120,000 or so distinct CDR3 sequences in the sample, 66% are singletons; the top ten hold roughly 13%. RNA was extracted from bulk tissue without any cell sorting. The germline V gene encodes CDR1 ENHRY and CDR2 SYGVKD. The CDR3 sequence is 13 residues long. The V end lost 6 bases, the J end lost 2 bases, and 5 bases lay between the germline ends. This sequence was found in a man aged 30-40 years with non-small cell lung cancer. V is TRBV10-3 and J is TRBJ2-6, with D hard to call. The sample was lung tumor tissue. The CDR3 region is CAIRDPGANVLTF. CDR3 in DNA: TGTGCCATCAGGGACCCTGGGGCCAACGTCCTGACTTTC.